These 5 T cell receptor beta chains share one sample of origin, sequenced in a study of blood T cell repertoires in COVID-19. Profiled with immunoSEQ multiplex PCR; TCRdb holds only in-frame clones, not every one. The repertoire holds fewer than 300,000 clones, with around four fifths as singletons. Specimen: peripheral blood. The source is a man aged 80 or over with acute or convalescent COVID-19.

This chain connects TRBV5-4 to TRBJ1-4; 11 bases are shared with TRBD1. CDR1 is SGHNT and CDR2 is YYREEE in the germline V gene (reference sequence). The V segment lost 1 base and the J segment 7 bases; nucleotides outside the gene matches: 6. CDR3 length equals 16 residues. The CDR3 DNA is TGTGCCAGCAGCTTGACTGGACAGGGGGCGCGTGAAAAACTGTTTTTT. Translating it yields CASSLTGQGAREKLFF.

The J gene is TRBJ1-2, the V gene TRBV6-5, with 9 bases matching TRBD1. CDR1 and CDR2 from the germline V gene are MNHEY and SVGAGI. Unmatched junction bases numbered 10, after V lost 6 bases and J lost 8 bases. The CDR3 is 14 amino acids. The CDR3 nucleotides read TGTGCCAGCAGCTCGCTGGGACAGGGAAGCGGCTACACCTTC. This sequence encodes CASSSLGQGSGYTF.

The chain recombines TRBV5-1 with TRBJ1-4; D is perhaps TRBD1 (6 bases). The CDR3 is made up of 17 amino acids. V lost 3 bases and J lost 1, with 16 bases in between. CDR1 is SGHRS and CDR2 is YFSETQ in the germline V gene. The CDR3 bases are TGCGCCAGCAGCTCTCTGGGGGCGCTTGGAACTAATGAAAAACTGTTTTTT. As protein: CASSSLGALGTNEKLFF.

This rearrangement joins TRBV4-1 to TRBJ2-7; D call uncertain. V was trimmed by 0 bases and J by 1 base, leaving 10 bases between them. The CDR3 extends over 15 amino acids. Per germline, CDR1 MGHRA and CDR2 YSYEKL. The DNA of the CDR3 is TGCGCCAGCAGCCAAGAGGTGGCCGTTTCCTACGAGCAGTACTTC. Its translation: CASSQEVAVSYEQYF.

The chain is built from TRBV4-1 and TRBJ2-7, with D uncertain. Trimming cost V 4 bases and J 3 bases, with 22 bases left between them. The CDR3 sequence is 17 residues long. Germline V gene sequence: CDR1 MGHRA, CDR2 YSYEKL. This CDR3 is CASSPLSGVIANYEQYF. The CDR3, as DNA: TGCGCCAGCAGCCCCCTAAGTGGTGTCATAGCCAACTACGAGCAGTACTTC.